Listed below are T cell receptor beta chains from one sample, sequenced in a study of immune characterization of retroperitoneal liposarcoma. Each CDR3 protein gets one entry after TCRdb re-called the PCR reads with MiXCR. There are some 10,000 distinct CDR3 sequences in the sample; around 28% occur only once, and 9.3% lies in the top ten. The sequencing sample was made of tumor tissue. The source of these receptors is a female donor with retroperitoneal liposarcoma. Both conserved end residues are part of each CDR3. D genes are given only for firm matches. The size field is filled for only some rows; it gives once, few, many or a size class.

cdr3_length	clone_size	v_call	d_call	j_call	cdr3_nt	cdr3_aa
14	NA	TRBV6-5	NA	TRBJ2-1	TGTGCCAGCAGTCCTCGGATGGACAACAATGAGCAGTTCTTC	CASSPRMDNNEQFF
12	once	TRBV5-1	NA	TRBJ1-1	TGCGCCAGCAGCTTGAATCGGGACGAAGCTTTCTTT	CASSLNRDEAFF
14	NA	TRBV11-2	NA	TRBJ2-5	TGTGCCAGCAGCCAATTGGACGGGCAAGAGACCCAGTACTTC	CASSQLDGQETQYF
16	NA	TRBV6-8	NA	TRBJ1-2	TGTGCCAGCAGTTACGACATCGTTCCGAGCGCCTATGGCTACACCTTC	CASSYDIVPSAYGYTF
16	NA	TRBV12-3/TRBV12-4	TRBD1	TRBJ2-1	TGTGCCAGCAGCATAAACCGGGGCAGGGGGATTCAGACCCAGTTCTTC	CASSINRGRGIQTQFF
16	NA	TRBV7-2	TRBD2	TRBJ2-3	TGTGTCAGCAGCTTAGCCCCAGCGGGGGGGCCAGATACGCAGTATTTT	CVSSLAPAGGPDTQYF
14	NA	TRBV6-2/TRBV6-3	TRBD2	TRBJ2-7	TGTGCCAGCAGCTTGGGACTAGCGAGCAATGAGCAGTACTTC	CASSLGLASNEQYF
24	NA	TRBV11-3	NA	TRBJ2-5	NA	CASSLESQGNTEAFFGQGTHEQYF
14	NA	TRBV19	TRBD2	TRBJ2-1	TGTGCCAGTAGGCCCTCGGGGACTAGGGGTGAGCAGTTCTTC	CASRPSGTRGEQFF
16	few	TRBV7-6	TRBD1	TRBJ2-5	TGTGCCAGCATCCAATCCACAGGGGGATTCTACAATGAGCAGTACTTC	CASIQSTGGFYNEQYF
14	few	TRBV7-9	NA	TRBJ1-3	TGTGCCAGCAGCTTAAAGGGGTTCGGAAACACCATATATTTT	CASSLKGFGNTIYF
14	NA	TRBV6-1	NA	TRBJ1-1	TGTGCCAGCAGTGAAAGGTACAAGGGGAATGAAGCTTTCTTT	CASSERYKGNEAFF
15	NA	TRBV6-4	TRBD2	TRBJ2-7	TGTGCCAGCAGCGTAGCGGGGGGCACACACAATGAGCAGTACTTC	CASSVAGGTHNEQYF
15	medium-sized	TRBV6-1	TRBD1	TRBJ2-1	TGTGCCAGCACCCTCTCGTCGACAGGGGGCAAGACCCAGTTCTTC	CASTLSSTGGKTQFF
14	medium-sized	TRBV12-3/TRBV12-4	TRBD1	TRBJ2-1	TGTGCCAGCACCCCTTCGACAGGGATTTACGAGCAGTTCTTC	CASTPSTGIYEQFF
14	medium-sized	TRBV6-1	NA	TRBJ2-1	TGTGCCAGCATAATAGGGACTTCCTACAATGAGCAGTTCTTC	CASIIGTSYNEQFF
11	NA	TRBV7-8	NA	TRBJ1-1	TGTGCCAGCAGCTTAGGACGGGTAGCTTTCTTT	CASSLGRVAFF
11	NA	TRBV6-1	NA	TRBJ2-1	TGTGCCAGCGGGCCTAGCGCCAAGCAGTTCTTC	CASGPSAKQFF
14	few	TRBV5-5	TRBD1	TRBJ1-1	TGTGCCAGCAGCTTGGTACAGGGGGCACTAGAAGCTTTCTTT	CASSLVQGALEAFF
16	once	TRBV6-1	NA	TRBJ2-7	TGTGCCAGCACTATTCTAACACAAGGCTCCTCCTACGAGCAGTACTTC	CASTILTQGSSYEQYF
15	many	TRBV6-6	TRBD2	TRBJ2-7	TGTGCCAGCAGTTACGGCGGGAGCTCCTACAATGAGCAGTACTTC	CASSYGGSSYNEQYF
16	few	TRBV6-5	TRBD1	TRBJ2-7	TGTGCCAGCAGTACTCGAGCGGGACAGGGTGTCTACGAGCAGTACTTC	CASSTRAGQGVYEQYF
17	few	TRBV6-6	NA	TRBJ2-1	TGTGCCAGCAGTTACTCGACACAGACTCAAATCCTGGCCGAGCAGTTCTTC	CASSYSTQTQILAEQFF
15	few	TRBV12-3/TRBV12-4	NA	TRBJ2-1	TGTGCCAGCAGTCTCCCGACAGGAAGCTCCTACGAGCAGTTCTTC	CASSLPTGSSYEQFF
12	few	TRBV28	NA	TRBJ2-4	TGTGCCAGCAGTCCCCTGCGGGTGGGGCAGTACTTC	CASSPLRVGQYF
16	medium-sized	TRBV6-1	TRBD1	TRBJ2-7	TGTGCCAGCAGTCGAAGGGGGGGGACAGGGAAATACGAGCAGTACTTC	CASSRRGGTGKYEQYF
15	few	TRBV6-1	NA	TRBJ2-1	TGTGCCAGCAGTTGGCAGGGCCAAGCGGACAATGAGCAGTTCTTC	CASSWQGQADNEQFF
15	many	TRBV7-8	TRBD2	TRBJ2-1	TGTGCCAGCAGCTTCCCAGCGGGGGGGCCCAATGAGCAGTTCTTC	CASSFPAGGPNEQFF
13	few	TRBV6-6	NA	TRBJ2-3	TGTGCCAGCAGTACCAGGGAGACAGATACGCAGTATTTT	CASSTRETDTQYF
15	NA	TRBV6-2/TRBV6-3	TRBD2	TRBJ2-5	TGTGCCAGCAGTTACTCAGGCGGGAGGGCCTCTGAGCAGTACTTC	CASSYSGGRASEQYF
11	many	TRBV12-5	NA	TRBJ2-5	TGTGCTAGTGGTCAGATGATGTACCAGTACTTC	CASGQMMYQYF
14	NA	TRBV12-3/TRBV12-4	NA	TRBJ2-1	TGTGCCAGCACCGTCTCTCGCTCCTACAATGAGCAGTTCTTC	CASTVSRSYNEQFF
14	medium-sized	TRBV7-2	TRBD2	TRBJ2-7	TGTGCCAGCAGCTTACGCGGGGACTACAATGAGCAGTACTTC	CASSLRGDYNEQYF
17	medium-sized	TRBV6-1	NA	TRBJ2-4	TGTGCCAGCAGGGCCTACTCCGGACTCGAGGCCAAAAACATTCAGTACTTC	CASRAYSGLEAKNIQYF
14	NA	TRBV6-1	TRBD1	TRBJ2-7	TGTGCCAGCAGTAGGGACAGGGGGGCCTACGAGCAGTACTTC	CASSRDRGAYEQYF
17	few	TRBV6-6	TRBD2	TRBJ2-5	TGTGCCAGCAGTTACCTTGGACTAGCGGGGGGGAAAGAGACCCAGTACTTC	CASSYLGLAGGKETQYF
15	NA	TRBV4-1	NA	TRBJ2-7	TGTGCCAGCAGCGGCCCAGGGACCGTAAACAATGAGCAGTACTTC	CASSGPGTVNNEQYF
15	NA	TRBV4-1	TRBD2	TRBJ2-1	TGTGCCAGCAGCCAAGATGGAAGCGGGGGAGATGAGCAGTTCTTC	CASSQDGSGGDEQFF
14	NA	TRBV27	TRBD2	TRBJ2-5	TGTGCCAGCAGTCCCGCTCGGACTAGCAGGACTCTGTTATTC	CASSPARTSRTLLF
15	medium-sized	TRBV27	TRBD1	TRBJ2-1	TGTGCCAGCAGCCTCGGGACAGGCATATCGAATGAGCAGTTCTTC	CASSLGTGISNEQFF
17	medium-sized	TRBV12-3/TRBV12-4	TRBD1	TRBJ2-7	TGTGCCAGCAGACTGAGAAGGAGGACAGGGACCTACAATGAGCAGTACTTC	CASRLRRRTGTYNEQYF
15	NA	TRBV5-1	TRBD1	TRBJ1-1	TGCGCCAGCAGCTTGGTTTCAGGGGGAATCACTGAAGCTTTCTTT	CASSLVSGGITEAFF
13	medium-sized	TRBV7-8	NA	TRBJ2-5	TGTGCCAGCAGCATGAGCGGGGACAATGAGCAGTACTTC	CASSMSGDNEQYF
14	few	TRBV6-1	NA	TRBJ2-3	TGTGCCAGCAGTCAACAGGTTAGCACAGATACGCAGTATTTT	CASSQQVSTDTQYF
14	NA	TRBV28	TRBD1	TRBJ1-4	TGTGCCAGCAGTCTGAACAGGGGGCCCGAAAAACTGTTTTTT	CASSLNRGPEKLFF
18	NA	TRBV14	TRBD2	TRBJ2-3	TGTGCCAGCAGCCAAGATCCTAGCGGGACCCGTAGCACAGATACGCAGTATTTT	CASSQDPSGTRSTDTQYF
13	NA	TRBV6-1	TRBD1	TRBJ1-2	TGTGCCAGCAGGTCAGGACAGGAATATGGCTACACCTTC	CASRSGQEYGYTF
15	NA	TRBV5-4	TRBD2	TRBJ2-7	TGTGCCAGCAGCCTCCGAAGCGGGACCAGAGACGAGCAGTACTTC	CASSLRSGTRDEQYF
13	once	TRBV7-2	NA	TRBJ1-6	TGTGCCAGCAGCTTGAAAGAGAACTCACCCCTCCACTTT	CASSLKENSPLHF
14	medium-sized	TRBV12-3/TRBV12-4	NA	TRBJ2-1	TGTGCCAGCAGCGTGGCTGGACTCTCCTACGAGCAGTTCTTC	CASSVAGLSYEQFF
14	NA	TRBV27	NA	TRBJ1-1	TGTGCCAGCAGTTTAAAGGGGTGGAACACTGAAGCTTTCTTT	CASSLKGWNTEAFF
17	once	TRBV5-6	TRBD2	TRBJ2-3	TGTGCCAGCAGCTTGGGTAGCGGGAGTACGGGCACAGATACGCAGTATTTT	CASSLGSGSTGTDTQYF
16	many	TRBV12-3/TRBV12-4	NA	TRBJ2-3	TGTGCCAGCAGTTTAGGAACCGCCCTCGGCACAGATACGCAGTATTTT	CASSLGTALGTDTQYF
16	NA	TRBV27	TRBD1	TRBJ1-4	TGTGCCAGCAGTAACCTACTCCAGGGGGCGAAAGAAAAACTGTTTTTT	CASSNLLQGAKEKLFF
15	large	TRBV12-3/TRBV12-4	NA	TRBJ2-3	TGTGCCAGCAGCCCAAGGGTGGGAGGCACAGATACGCAGTATTTT	CASSPRVGGTDTQYF
17	few	TRBV6-6	TRBD1	TRBJ2-5	TGTGCCAGCAGTTACTCGGGGGAGAGGGGGCTCCCCCATGAGCAGTACTTC	CASSYSGERGLPHEQYF
18	few	TRBV7-2	TRBD1	TRBJ1-6	TGTGCCAGCAGCGTGGGACAGTTGACGAGCTCCTATAATTCACCCCTCCACTTT	CASSVGQLTSSYNSPLHF
16	many	TRBV7-2	TRBD2	TRBJ2-2	TGTGCCAGTTTGGGGACTAGCGGGAGGGCCGCCGGGGAGCTGTTTTTT	CASLGTSGRAAGELFF
21	many	TRBV24-1	TRBD2	TRBJ2-3	TGTGCCACCAGTGATTCGATGGGGGCTTTCCACGCTAGCGGGAGGCCAGATACGCAGTATTTT	CATSDSMGAFHASGRPDTQYF
13	large	TRBV7-2	NA	TRBJ2-5	TGTGCCAGCAGCTTAGATGGATCCTTGGAGCAGTACTTC	CASSLDGSLEQYF